Following are 22 T cell receptor beta chains from one sample sequenced in a study of regulatory T cells in long-lasting Graves disease. Documented time point: newly diagnosed GD, antithyroid drugs for less than 3 months. PBMC-derived RNA was used for the TCR library. HTBI primers from iRepertoire and Arm-PCR of CDR3 regions yielded the TCR beta libraries. TCRdb called the multiplex PCR reads again in MiXCR, with one record for every CDR3 protein. The sample records 450,000 to 500,000 distinct CDR3 sequences, about a sixth being singletons. These data also formed part of another study, on T cells in Graves' hyperthyroidism and ophthalmopathy.

This specimen consisted of peripheral blood mononuclear cells (PBMCs), obtained at new diagnosis, from a patient treated with antithyroid drugs. These receptors were collected from a man in his forties with Graves disease.

V is TRBV29-1 and J is TRBJ1-1; D unclear. The CDR3 runs 14 residues. Trimming removed 4 bases at V and 0 bases at J, with 12 bases between. Looked up from germline, CDR1 is SQVTM and CDR2 is ANQGSEA. CDR3 sequence reads: CSVGSGGVNTEAFF. The CDR3 DNA reads as TGCAGCGTTGGTTCGGGAGGCGTGAACACTGAAGCTTTCTTT.

This clonotype came up many times. The chain has TRBV3-1 and TRBJ2-7, with TRBD2 identical over 12 bases. The CDR3 spans 15 residues. Germline V CDR1 and CDR2: LGHDT, YNNKEL (reference sequence). V shed 4 bases and J 4 bases; nucleotides not matched to a gene: 5. In nucleotides, the CDR3 is TGTGCCAGCAGCCCCGGGACTAGCGGGCCATACGAGCAGTACTTC. Translated: CASSPGTSGPYEQYF.

Ten or more counts support this clonotype. V is TRBV30 and J is TRBJ2-3, with D possibly being TRBD2 (7 bases). CDR3 length: 12 residues. The ends were cut back, 2 bases at V and 7 bases at J, with 10 bases in the middle. Germline loops: CDR1 GTSNPN, CDR2 SVGIG (reference sequence). For the CDR3, the DNA is TGTGCCTGGAGTACGGGGGGCCATACGCAGTATTTT. Translation: CAWSTGGHTQYF. Full variable domain (rest looked up from reference TRBV30 and TRBJ2-3): SQTIHQWPATLVQPVGSPLSLECTVEGTSNPNLYWYRQAAGRGLQLLFYSVGIGQISSEVPQNLSASRPQDRQFILSSKKLLLSDSGFYLCAWSTGGHTQYFGPGTRLTVL.

There are many counts of this clonotype. This chain connects TRBV6-1 to TRBJ2-1, with D hard to call. The length of the CDR3 is 13 residues. The germline V gene has CDR1 MNHNS and CDR2 SASEGT. V was trimmed by 8 bases and J by 3 bases, leaving 11 bases between them. The CDR3 DNA follows: TGTGCCAGCTTTAGCCGGAACTACAATGAGCAGTTCTTC. Its protein is CASFSRNYNEQFF.

V is TRBV6-5 and J is TRBJ1-2; a weak D match, TRBD1 (5 bases). This CDR3 contains 15 residues. The germline CDR1 and CDR2 sequences are MNHEY and SVGAGI. With 1 base removed from V and 4 bases from J, the gap between germline ends came to 13 bases. DNA of the CDR3: TGTGCCAGCAGTTACTACCCCGGGGCGGGCTATGGCTACACCTTC. Translating gives CASSYYPGAGYGYTF.

This clonotype was detected only a few times. The V and J genes are TRBV28 and TRBJ2-7; D is ambiguous. The germline V gene encodes CDR1 MDHEN and CDR2 SYDVKM. This CDR3 spans 15 amino acids. Trimming stripped 2 bases from V and 1 base from J, with 12 bases between. The CDR3 DNA follows: TGTGCCAGCAGTTTAGATCGGGTAAGGTCCTACGAGCAGTACTTC. As protein: CASSLDRVRSYEQYF.

Only a few counts were recorded for this clonotype. This chain joins TRBV9 and TRBJ1-6, with 8 positions matching TRBD1. J gave up 5 bases and V 3 bases, and 4 bases lay outside the gene matches. The CDR3 has 15 amino acids. Germline V CDR1 and CDR2: SGDLS, YYNGEE. The DNA of the CDR3 is TGTGCCAGCAGCGCCCGACAGGGGAATAATTCACCCCTCCACTTT. This sequence encodes CASSARQGNNSPLHF.

J is TRBJ2-7 and V is TRBV18; 9 nucleotides align to TRBD2. The CDR3 is made up of 14 amino acids. With 6 bases clipped from V and 6 bases from J, the junction kept 9 bases outside the gene matches. In germline, CDR1 is KGHSH, CDR2 LQKENI. CDR3 bases: TGTGCCAGCTCCTTATCTAGCGGGAATTCCGAGCAGTACTTC. Its translation: CASSLSSGNSEQYF.

This clonotype was seen ten or more times. V and J are TRBV20-1 and TRBJ2-5, with TRBD2 matching 10 bases. CDR1 is DFQATT, CDR2 SNEGSKA, per germline (reference sequence). Losses at the gene ends were 7 bases for V and 2 bases for J; bases not matched to a gene: 7. The CDR3 totals 14 residues. The CDR3 nucleotides are TGCAGTGTCAGACTAGCGGGCCGTCAAGAGACCCAGTACTTC. This codes for CSVRLAGRQETQYF.

The sample holds many counts of this clonotype. The CDR3 protein is CASSLDLAGRGHEQYF. In DNA, the CDR3 is TGCGCCAGCAGCTTGGACCTAGCGGGAAGGGGACACGAGCAGTACTTC. V is TRBV5-1 and J is TRBJ2-7; 9 nucleotides line up with TRBD2. The CDR3 totals 16 residues. J was trimmed by 5 bases and V by 0 bases; bases with no gene match: 9. CDR1 and CDR2 (germline): SGHRS, YFSETQ.

This clonotype was detected a few times. The rearrangement uses TRBV6-1 and TRBJ1-5, with 11 bases identical to TRBD1. The V segment lost 10 bases and the J segment 4 bases; nucleotides outside the gene matches: 9. The CDR3 extends over 15 amino acids. Per the germline V gene, CDR1 is MNHNS and CDR2 is SASEGT. CDR3 in DNA: TGTGCCACCCAGATAGGACAGGGGGCGAATCAGCCCCAGCATTTT. As protein: CATQIGQGANQPQHF.

There are many counts of this clonotype. The chain couples TRBV30 to TRBJ1-4; weak D call: TRBD1 (5 bases). V lost 4 bases, J lost 3 bases, and 6 bases lay in between. CDR3 size: 12 residues. Looked up from germline, CDR1 is GTSNPN and CDR2 is SVGIG (reference sequence). The CDR3 coding sequence is TGTGCCTGGAAGACAGCTAATGAAAAACTGTTTTTT. This gives the protein CAWKTANEKLFF.

This clonotype was counted at least ten times. This sequence joins TRBV28 and TRBJ2-1; TRBD2 matches at 11 bases. CDR1 MDHEN and CDR2 SYDVKM come from the germline V gene. This CDR3 comprises 16 residues. The V segment lost 3 bases and the J segment 6 bases; nucleotides outside the gene matches: 7. The CDR3 is CASSFSGRASPNEQFF. CDR3 nucleotide sequence: TGTGCCAGCAGTTTTAGCGGGAGGGCCTCACCCAATGAGCAGTTCTTC.

V and J are TRBV27 and TRBJ2-7; 8 bases line up with TRBD1. Trimming took 2 bases from V and 5 from J; bases not matched to a gene: 8. Germline CDR1 and CDR2: MNHEY and SMNVEV (reference sequence). The CDR3 consists of 15 residues. CDR3 nucleotides: TGTGCCAGCAGTTTAAGGAGCAGGGGGCGGCACGAGCAGTACTTC. This translates into CASSLRSRGRHEQYF.

Many counts were recorded for this clonotype. The chain joins TRBV28 to TRBJ2-1; 11 bases map to TRBD2. The germline gives CDR1 MDHEN, CDR2 SYDVKM. The CDR3 loop spans 17 amino acids. V dropped 5 bases and J dropped 8; count of bases not matched to a gene: 14. In DNA, the CDR3 is TGTGCCAGCAGTCCTCGCGAGGTGACTAGCGGGATCCATGAGCAGTTCTTC. Translating gives CASSPREVTSGIHEQFF.

A remark on this clonotype: A much larger clone lies a single base off, so this may be a read error. The chain uses TRBV11-1 and TRBJ2-7, with D unresolved. The V gene's germline CDR1 is SGHAT and CDR2 FQDESV (reference sequence). This CDR3 comprises 15 residues. The V and J ends lost 1 base and 2 bases respectively, with 12 bases between them. Here the CDR3 reads CASSLVADGPYEQYF. The DNA for the CDR3 is TGTGCCAGCAGCTTAGTCGCGGACGGGCCCTACGAGCAGTACTTC.

This clonotype was observed many times. This chain uses TRBV18 with TRBJ1-1; the D is unclear. V dropped 1 base and J dropped 0 bases, with 6 bases sitting between them. Per germline, CDR1 KGHSH and CDR2 LQKENI. The CDR3 totals 14 residues. The CDR3 reads CASSPRRLNTEAFF. The CDR3 DNA reads as TGTGCCAGCTCACCACGACGCCTGAACACTGAAGCTTTCTTT.

This rearrangement joins TRBV20-1 to TRBJ1-1; the D gene is possibly TRBD1 (5 bases). The V and J ends lost 6 bases and 6 bases respectively, with 14 bases between them. Germline V gene data show CDR1 as DFQATT and CDR2 as SNEGSKA (reference sequence). The CDR3 covers 12 residues. The CDR3 here is CSAPAGGAEAFF. CDR3 coding DNA: TGCAGTGCCCCCGCGGGGGGGGCTGAAGCTTTCTTT.

At least ten counts were recorded for this clonotype. CDR3 DNA sequence: TGTGCCAGCAGTTTAAGCGGGGGAAGCAATCAGCCCCAGCATTTT. Residues: CASSLSGGSNQPQHF. This chain joins TRBV27 and TRBJ1-5; perhaps TRBD1 as D (5 bases). V was shortened by 2 bases and J by 1 base, with 9 bases between the two germline ends. Germline loops: CDR1 MNHEY, CDR2 SMNVEV (reference sequence). The CDR3 covers 15 residues.

This clonotype occurred many times. The genes are TRBV11-2 and TRBJ2-5, with a possible D match to TRBD1 (5 bases). The last part of the DNA fits TRBJ2-1 better; the J call may be wrong. The CDR3 loop spans 13 amino acids. Germline V gene data show CDR1 as SGHAT and CDR2 as FQNNGV. Written as DNA, the CDR3 is TGTGCCAGCAGCTCCAGTCCAGGGAATGAGCAGTTCTTC. Amino acids: CASSSSPGNEQFF.

This clonotype was seen a few times. The chain recombines TRBV12-3 or TRBV12-4 with TRBJ2-2; the D gene is possibly TRBD2 (6 bases). This CDR3 has 16 amino acids. The V gene lost 2 bases and the J gene lost 3 bases, with 13 bases spanning the gap. CDR3 bases: TGTGCCAGCAGTTTATATGGGGGGATCGACACCGGGGAGCTGTTTTTT. This gives the protein CASSLYGGIDTGELFF.

In the case of this clonotype: A junction end diverges from the germline sequence, so it may reflect a read error. The chain links TRBV3-1 to TRBJ2-2; D might be TRBD2 (6 bases). The CDR3 extends over 12 amino acids. Germline loops: CDR1 LGHDT, CDR2 YNNKEL (reference sequence). CDR3 protein: CASGRSTGGLFF. The CDR3 region has the DNA TGTGCCAGCGGGAGAAGCACCGGGGGGCTGTTTTTT.